This T cell receptor (beta chain) was sequenced for a study of PD-L1 blockade in urothelial cancer. Study summary: In the patient group, about 85% of the roughly 29 were males with bladder-origin urothelial cancer. Blood-derived samples held a median around 140,000 T cells.

Germline lookup yields CDR1 LGHNA and CDR2 YSLEER. V lost 0 bases, J lost 4 bases, and 9 bases stayed unmatched. The CDR3 runs to 18 residues. Time point of the sample: peripheral blood 6 weeks after treatment start. Synthetic spike-ins, TCR analog templates, were added into each PCR. Sequencing was performed with immunoSEQ multiplex PCR; in TCRdb, only in-frame clones are kept and a portion is missing. In the table there are some 120,000 clones, around 90% of which are singletons. This receptor was taken from a man aged 60 to 69 with urothelial cancer. The J gene is TRBJ2-2, the V gene TRBV4-3; 9 nucleotides agree with TRBD2. The sample consisted of PBMCs, taken around atezolizumab (anti-PD-L1) treatment. The CDR3 DNA reads as TGCGCCAGCAGCCAAGATCAAGCGGGGGGTCGACCCACCGGGGAGCTGTTTTTT. It translates to CASSQDQAGGRPTGELFF.